The 27 T cell receptor beta chains given below trace back to one sample, sequenced in a study of blood T cells in healthy people across ages. Using a J-beta primer mix together with a sample-barcoded 5' primer, a second PCR was run for 7 to 11 cycles. TCRdb processed the 5' RACE reads anew with MiXCR; each CDR3 protein has one entry. The repertoire has roughly 860,000 distinct CDR3 sequences, roughly 60% of them found once; the top ten carry 25% to 35%. Sequences were obtained from blood. These receptors all stem from a man in his thirties or forties in good health.

The chain joins TRBV4-1 to TRBJ1-4; TRBD1 agrees at 10 bases. The V segment lost 0 bases and the J segment 15 bases; nucleotides outside the gene matches: 13. The CDR3 length is 16 residues. CDR1 is MGHRA and CDR2 is YSYEKL in the germline V gene. CDR3 region: CASSQDSGTGANGVFF. Here the CDR3 DNA reads TGCGCCAGCAGCCAAGATTCCGGGACAGGGGCTAACGGGGTGTTTTTT.

The chain combines TRBV27 with TRBJ2-7, with TRBD2 identical over 8 bases. The V gene's germline CDR1 is MNHEY and CDR2 SMNVEV (reference sequence). The CDR3 length is 15 residues. The ends lost 7 bases at V and 4 bases at J; junction bases unmatched: 12. The chain's CDR3 is CASKFYGGAAYEQYF. The DNA of the CDR3 is TGTGCCAGCAAATTTTACGGGGGGGCCGCGTACGAGCAGTACTTC.

The chain recombines TRBV27 with TRBJ2-7, with no clear D. V was shortened by 6 bases and J by 0 bases, with 15 bases between the two germline ends. The CDR3 has 15 amino acids. In germline, CDR1 is MNHEY, CDR2 SMNVEV (reference sequence). In DNA form, the CDR3 reads TGTGCCAGCAGCCAAAATGCCCGGCGCTCCTACGAGCAGTACTTC. Protein sequence: CASSQNARRSYEQYF.

The V call is TRBV11-1, the J call TRBJ2-5; possibly TRBD1 for D (5 bases). Germline V gene data show CDR1 as SGHAT and CDR2 as FQDESV (reference sequence). The CDR3 is 13 amino acids. Trimming shortened V by 11 bases and J by 1 base, and 14 bases separated the two germline ends. The DNA for the CDR3 is TGTGCCTCAAGGGAAACAGGCCAAGAGACCCAGTACTTC. This sequence encodes CASRETGQETQYF.

The V and J genes are TRBV2 and TRBJ1-5; 7 bases match TRBD1. This CDR3 comprises 14 residues. The germline gives CDR1 SNHLY, CDR2 FYNNEI. Unmatched junction bases numbered 6, after V lost 6 bases and J lost 4 bases. CDR3 residues: CASRPTGLNQPQHF. In DNA form, the CDR3 reads TGTGCCAGCAGGCCGACAGGGTTGAATCAGCCCCAGCATTTT.

The chain employs TRBV20-1 and TRBJ2-7; TRBD1 might be the D (5 bases). V lost 0 bases and J lost 0, with 12 bases in between. There are 15 residues in the CDR3. CDR1 is DFQATT, CDR2 SNEGSKA, per germline (reference sequence). CDR3 bases: TGCAGTGCTAGAGATTTGGGGCAGAGCTCCTACGAGCAGTACTTC. This translates into CSARDLGQSSYEQYF.

J is TRBJ2-7 and V is TRBV7-9; TRBD1 might be the D (6 bases). CDR3 length: 17 amino acids. Germline V CDR1 and CDR2: SEHNR, FQNEAQ (reference sequence). Trimming removed 1 base at V and 0 bases at J, with 16 bases between. CDR3 loop: CASSLVSHRDTSYEQYF. The CDR3 DNA reads TGTGCCAGCAGCTTAGTCTCCCACCGGGACACCTCCTACGAGCAGTACTTC. The whole variable domain, filled in from reference TRBV7-9 and TRBJ2-7, reads DTGVSQNPRHKITKRGQNVTFRCDPISEHNRLYWYRQTLGQGPEFLTYFQNEAQLEKSRLLSDRFSAERPKGSFSTLEIQRTEQGDSAMYLCASSLVSHRDTSYEQYFGPGTRLTVT.

V and J are TRBV9 and TRBJ2-1; D remains ambiguous. The V end lost 3 bases, the J end lost 4 bases, and 11 bases lay between the germline ends. CDR3 length: 14 residues. Germline CDR1 reads SGDLS; CDR2 reads YYNGEE. The CDR3 DNA sequence: TGTGCCAGCAGCGAGGCACTACAGTACAATGAGCAGTTCTTC. Amino acid sequence: CASSEALQYNEQFF.

As concerns this clonotype: One junction end does not reproduce the germline sequence, and a read error may be involved. This chain connects TRBV4-3 to TRBJ2-7; TRBD1 might be the D (6 bases). The germline gives CDR1 LGHNA, CDR2 YSLEER. The CDR3 covers 16 residues. The CDR3 DNA follows: TGCGCCAGCAGCCAGGGGAAAGGGGGACGGCTTTACGCGCAGTACTTC. It specifies CASSQGKGGRLYAQYF.

This clonotype was recorded only once. The rearrangement uses TRBV28 and TRBJ2-7; 9 positions match TRBD1. This CDR3 has 14 residues. Trimming cost V 6 bases and J 4 bases; bases outside gene matches: 7. Germline V CDR1 and CDR2: MDHEN, SYDVKM. The CDR3 is CASRGHGTGYEQYF. Here the CDR3 DNA reads TGTGCCAGCAGAGGTCACGGGACAGGGTACGAGCAGTACTTC.

The V call is TRBV4-1, the J call TRBJ2-3, with D perhaps TRBD2 (5 bases). The CDR3 length is 13 residues. Trimming pared 4 bases from V and 6 bases from J, leaving 11 bases between. Germline V gene sequence: CDR1 MGHRA, CDR2 YSYEKL. The CDR3 region is CASSPQAVDTQYF. In DNA form, the CDR3 reads TGCGCCAGCAGCCCGCAAGCGGTCGATACGCAGTATTTT.

The chain uses TRBV30 and TRBJ1-2, with TRBD1 as a possible D gene (5 bases). The CDR3 contains 13 residues. Germline CDR1 is GTSNPN and CDR2 is SVGIG (reference sequence). Trimming shortened V by 3 bases and J by 7 bases, and 15 bases separated the two germline ends. The CDR3: CAWRGELARGYTF. CDR3 DNA: TGTGCCTGGAGGGGGGAGTTGGCCCGTGGCTACACCTTC.

The rearrangement links TRBV7-2 to TRBJ2-3; 11 bases fit TRBD2. Germline V CDR1 and CDR2: SGHTA, FQGNSA. Germline trimming cut 6 bases from V and 6 bases from J; bases unmatched to any gene: 5. This CDR3 has 14 residues. As DNA, the CDR3 is TGTGCCAGCAGTAGCGGGGGGGTAAGGGATACGCAGTATTTT. This gives the protein CASSSGGVRDTQYF.

The genes are TRBV6-5 and TRBJ1-2, with D possibly TRBD1 on 6 matching bases. Germline V lookup: CDR1 MNHEY, CDR2 SVGAGI. The CDR3 is 16 residues long. The V gene lost 0 bases and the J gene lost 5 bases, with 16 bases spanning the gap. Here the CDR3 DNA reads TGTGCCAGCAGTTACTCTTCCCCCCGAGGGGGGTATGGCTACACCTTC. This encodes CASSYSSPRGGYGYTF.

The chain links TRBV30 to TRBJ1-2; 9 nucleotides align to TRBD1. Trimming removed 2 bases from V and 6 bases from J; junction bases left unmatched: 10. This CDR3 spans 15 amino acids. CDR1 and CDR2 from the germline V gene are GTSNPN and SVGIG (reference sequence). This CDR3 is CAWSTRDREWDGYTF. In DNA form, the CDR3 reads TGTGCCTGGAGTACACGGGACAGGGAATGGGATGGCTACACCTTC. The full variable domain, rest sourced from reference TRBV30 and TRBJ1-2, is SQTIHQWPATLVQPVGSPLSLECTVEGTSNPNLYWYRQAAGRGLQLLFYSVGIGQISSEVPQNLSASRPQDRQFILSSKKLLLSDSGFYLCAWSTRDREWDGYTFGSGTRLTVV.

The chain joins TRBV7-3 to TRBJ1-1; 11 bases fit TRBD1. With V trimmed by 5 bases and J by 4 bases, 9 bases remained unmatched. The CDR3 consists of 16 residues. Germline CDR1 reads SGHTA; CDR2 reads FQGTGA. The CDR3: CASSPRDRGTITEAFF. The CDR3, as DNA: TGTGCCAGCAGCCCTCGGGACAGGGGGACGATCACTGAAGCTTTCTTT.

This clonotype came up a few times. This chain connects TRBV6-2 or TRBV6-3 to TRBJ1-5; no reliable D call. The length of the CDR3 is 14 residues. The germline V gene encodes CDR1 MNHEY and CDR2 SVGEGT. V was cut by 4 bases and J by 5 bases, with 12 bases left in between. The CDR3 region has the DNA TGTGCCAGCAGTTCCAATAGACCCGATCAGCCCCAGCATTTT. Protein sequence: CASSSNRPDQPQHF.

This clonotype was seen once. The chain has TRBV4-2 and TRBJ1-5; 8 bases agree with TRBD1. The germline V gene has CDR1 LGHNA and CDR2 YNFKEQ. After removal of 0 bases from V and 0 bases from J, the junction contained 4 bases not matched to a gene. This CDR3 has 17 amino acids. Here the CDR3 DNA reads TGTGCCAGCAGCCAAGAGACAGGGGTTTATAGCAATCAGCCCCAGCATTTT. This gives the protein CASSQETGVYSNQPQHF.

For this clonotype: The junction departs from germline at one end; a sequencing error may be responsible. This chain links TRBV9 with TRBJ1-2; no clear D. CDR1 and CDR2 (germline): SGDLS, YYNGEE. This CDR3 has 12 amino acids. Here the CDR3 DNA reads TGTGTCAGCAGCGAGGAAGAACGGGGCTACACCTTC. Its translation is CVSSEEERGYTF.

Only a few counts were recorded for this clonotype. J is TRBJ2-5 and V is TRBV25-1, with TRBD2 identical over 9 bases. CDR1 is MGHDK and CDR2 is SYGVNS in the germline V gene. The ends lost 3 bases at V and 6 bases at J; junction bases unmatched: 5. This CDR3 has 14 residues. CDR3: CASSERGGRKTQYF. The CDR3 region has the DNA TGTGCCAGCAGTGAGCGGGGGGGCCGGAAGACCCAGTACTTC.

The CDR3, as DNA: TGTGCCTGGAGTGCGGGACAGGGTCGGTATGAGCAGTTCTTC. It codes for CAWSAGQGRYEQFF. The V and J genes are TRBV30 and TRBJ2-1; 9 bases are a match to TRBD1. The CDR3 has 14 amino acids. Germline V gene sequence: CDR1 GTSNPN, CDR2 SVGIG (reference sequence). The trim removed 1 base at V and 8 bases at J, leaving 6 bases unmatched. The entire variable domain, with the rest obtained from reference TRBV30 and TRBJ2-1, is as follows: SQTIHQWPATLVQPVGSPLSLECTVEGTSNPNLYWYRQAAGRGLQLLFYSVGIGQISSEVPQNLSASRPQDRQFILSSKKLLLSDSGFYLCAWSAGQGRYEQFFGPGTRLTVL.

The chain links TRBV7-3 to TRBJ2-3; no clear D gene. The V gene's germline CDR1 is SGHTA and CDR2 FQGTGA. The CDR3 runs to 15 residues. V gave up 0 bases and J gave up 2 bases, with 9 bases separating them. The CDR3 DNA reads as TGTGCCAGCAGCTTAACTGTGGCTGCCACAGATACGCAGTATTTT. Amino acid sequence: CASSLTVAATDTQYF.

The rearrangement uses TRBV3-1 and TRBJ2-1; D is unresolved. Germline CDR1 is LGHDT and CDR2 is YNNKEL (reference sequence). V lost 0 bases, J lost 8 bases, and 14 bases lay in between. The CDR3 length is 15 residues. The CDR3 loop reads CASSQDKGPLDEQFF. In nucleotides, the CDR3 is TGTGCCAGCAGCCAAGATAAGGGCCCTCTAGATGAGCAGTTCTTC.

CDR3 nucleotides: TGTGCCAGCAGCTTATCTCTAGCGAGTGGCTCCTACGAGCAGTACTTC. Encoded protein: CASSLSLASGSYEQYF. The rearrangement uses TRBV11-2 and TRBJ2-7, with D possibly being TRBD2 (6 bases). The CDR3 contains 16 residues. Germline CDR1 reads SGHAT; CDR2 reads FQNNGV. Deletions cut 2 bases from V and 0 bases from J, with 14 bases between. Full variable domain (missing parts from reference TRBV11-2 and TRBJ2-7): EAGVAQSPRYKIIEKRQSVAFWCNPISGHATLYWYQQILGQGPKLLIQFQNNGVVDDSQLPKDRFSAERLKGVDSTLKIQPAKLEDSAVYLCASSLSLASGSYEQYFGPGTRLTVT.

As for this clonotype: This may stem from a read error, because a much larger clone lies one nucleotide away. The V and J genes are TRBV4-3 and TRBJ2-1; 12 bases are shared with TRBD2. CDR3 length: 19 amino acids. J lost 7 bases, V lost 0 bases, and 13 bases had no gene match. CDR1 and CDR2 from the germline V gene are LGHNA and YSLEER. CDR3 nucleotides: TGCGCCAGCAGCCAAGATGGGGCTAGCGGGGGGGCCACATCGAATGAGCAGTTCTTC. Translation gives CASSQDGASGGATSNEQFF.

This clonotype was picked up a small number of times. J is TRBJ2-3 and V is TRBV20-1; 7 bases fit TRBD1. This CDR3 is built from 14 residues. With V trimmed by 5 bases and J by 0 bases, 5 bases remained unmatched. The germline CDR1 and CDR2 sequences are DFQATT and SNEGSKA (reference sequence). CDR3 in amino acids: CSARTGESTDTQYF. CDR3 nucleotides: TGCAGTGCTCGAACAGGGGAAAGCACAGATACGCAGTATTTT.

This clonotype has at least ten counts. The gene calls are TRBV29-1 and TRBJ2-5; no clear D gene. V was clipped by 6 bases and J by 2 bases, with 10 bases between them. The CDR3 runs 12 residues. Germline V gene lookup returns CDR1 SQVTM and CDR2 ANQGSEA. The CDR3 sequence is CSVVVSQETQYF. CDR3 nucleotide sequence: TGCAGCGTCGTGGTCAGTCAAGAGACCCAGTACTTC.